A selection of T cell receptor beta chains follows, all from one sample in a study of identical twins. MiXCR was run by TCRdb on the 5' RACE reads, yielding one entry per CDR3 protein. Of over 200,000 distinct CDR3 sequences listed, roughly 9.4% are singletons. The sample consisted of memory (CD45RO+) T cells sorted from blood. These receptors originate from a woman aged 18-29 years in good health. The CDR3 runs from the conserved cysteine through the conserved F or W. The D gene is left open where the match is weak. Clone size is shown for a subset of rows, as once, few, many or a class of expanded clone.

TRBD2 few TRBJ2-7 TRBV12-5 CASGYSGGGEQYF TGTGCTAGTGGTTATAGCGGGGGGGGCGAGCAGTACTTC
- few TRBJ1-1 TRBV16 CASSHGTGLLNTEAFF TGTGCCAGCAGCCATGGTACGGGACTCCTGAACACTGAAGCTTTCTTT
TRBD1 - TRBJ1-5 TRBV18 CASSPGTGFDQPQHF TGTGCCAGCTCACCAGGGACAGGGTTCGATCAGCCCCAGCATTTT
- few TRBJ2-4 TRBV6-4 CASSASGLPRDIQYF TGTGCCAGCAGTGCCTCGGGACTTCCGAGGGACATTCAGTACTTC
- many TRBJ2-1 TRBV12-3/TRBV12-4 CASRGEGYNEQFF TGTGCCAGCAGGGGCGAGGGCTACAATGAGCAGTTCTTC
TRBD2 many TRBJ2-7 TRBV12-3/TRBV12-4 CASSFGGGQYF TGTGCCAGCAGTTTCGGCGGGGGGCAGTACTTC
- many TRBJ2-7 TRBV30 CAGQGTVSLRDTSAYEQYF TGTGCCGGACAAGGGACGGTCTCATTGCGGGACACATCGGCCTACGAGCAGTACTTC
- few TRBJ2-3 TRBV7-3 CASSLRRESTQYF TGTGCCAGCAGCTTACGCAGGGAAAGTACGCAGTATTTT
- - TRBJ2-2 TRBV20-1 CSAPRQDTGELFF TGCAGTGCGCCAAGGCAGGACACCGGGGAGCTGTTTTTT
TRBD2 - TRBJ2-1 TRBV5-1 CASSSGLAEPSYNEQFF TGCGCCAGCAGCTCCGGACTAGCCGAACCATCTTACAATGAGCAGTTCTTC
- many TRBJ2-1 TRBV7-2 CASSLGTGSYNEQFF TGTGCCAGCAGCTTAGGTACAGGCTCCTACAATGAGCAGTTCTTC
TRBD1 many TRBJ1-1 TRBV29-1 CSAGQGMSMNTEAFF TGCAGCGCGGGACAGGGGATGAGCATGAACACTGAAGCTTTCTTT
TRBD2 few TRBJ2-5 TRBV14 CASSPIAGSGETQYF TGTGCCAGCAGCCCTATAGCGGGATCCGGGGAGACCCAGTACTTC